The 17 T cell receptor beta chains reported below all come from one sample, sequenced in a study of shared T cell receptors in the human thymus. Repertoires were generated with immunoSEQ multiplex PCR, while TCRdb's copy carries only in-frame clones and drops some. Of 540,000 or so clones in the sample, roughly 74% are singletons; the top ten hold about 0.012%. These same records also appear under a second study, on human thymus T cells.

Sequencing used thymocytes. The origin of the receptors is a boy younger than two with a congenital heart defect.

V is TRBV25-1 and J is TRBJ2-4, with 7 bases that match TRBD2. The CDR3 has 15 amino acids. CDR1 MGHDK and CDR2 SYGVNS come from the germline V gene. The junction had 11 bases not matched to a gene; V was cut back by 3 bases and J by 9 bases. The CDR3 region is CASSDLGPGGPIQYF. The CDR3 DNA reads as TGTGCCAGCAGTGACCTAGGACCGGGAGGTCCCATTCAGTACTTC. The whole variable domain, remainder taken from reference TRBV25-1 and TRBJ2-4, is EADIYQTPRYLVIGTGKKITLECSQTMGHDKMYWYQQDPGMELHLIHYSYGVNSTEKGDLSSESTVSRIRTEHFPLTLESARPSHTSQYLCASSDLGPGGPIQYFGAGTRLSVL.

CDR3 coding DNA: TGTGCCAGCAGTGACGGCCCGAACACTGAAGCTTTCTTT. It codes for CASSDGPNTEAFF. The chain uses TRBV6-4 and TRBJ1-1, with D unresolved. This CDR3 contains 13 residues. Germline CDR1 reads MRHNA; CDR2 reads SNTAGT. V lost 2 bases and J lost 1, with 5 bases in between.

This chain connects TRBV19 to TRBJ2-5; TRBD2 aligns across 10 bases. The CDR3 is 16 residues long. Germline V gene data show CDR1 as LNHDA and CDR2 as SQIVND (reference sequence). J lost 2 bases, V lost 5 bases, and 8 bases had no gene match. CDR3 in DNA: TGTGCCAGTAGTGGAACCGGGACTAGCGCTCAAGAGACCCAGTACTTC. This encodes CASSGTGTSAQETQYF.

The table lists this clone with a count of one. The V and J genes are TRBV11-2 and TRBJ2-7; 10 bases line up with TRBD2. The CDR3 length is 15 residues. The germline CDR1 and CDR2 sequences are SGHAT and FQNNGV. V lost 4 bases and J lost 2; bases outside the gene matches: 5. The CDR3 is CASSSLAGLPYEQYF. Here the CDR3 DNA reads TGTGCCAGCAGCTCACTAGCGGGATTGCCCTACGAGCAGTACTTC.

The chain combines TRBV28 with TRBJ2-7, with D uncertain. CDR1 MDHEN and CDR2 SYDVKM come from the germline V gene. The CDR3 length is 17 residues. Trimming removed 3 bases from V and 2 bases from J, with 20 bases in between. CDR3 residues: CASSFRAVSYIAYEQYF. DNA for the CDR3: TGTGCCAGCAGTTTCCGTGCCGTGAGTTATATAGCCTACGAGCAGTACTTC.

Only a few counts were recorded for this clone. The rearrangement uses TRBV5-4 and TRBJ2-5; tentative D call: TRBD2 (5 bases). CDR1 and CDR2 from the germline V gene are SGHNT and YYREEE (reference sequence). V was pared by 4 bases and J by 3 bases, with 19 bases between. CDR3 length equals 16 residues. The CDR3 region has the DNA TGTGCCAGCAGCCCCCCTTTGGCTAGCCAGAAAGAGACCCAGTACTTC. Its protein product is CASSPPLASQKETQYF.

The CDR3 sequence is CASRGWREGRLDEQFF. The DNA of the CDR3 is TGTGCCAGCAGGGGGTGGCGGGAGGGCCGATTAGATGAGCAGTTCTTC. The chain employs TRBV27 and TRBJ2-1; 9 positions match TRBD2. The germline V gene encodes CDR1 MNHEY and CDR2 SMNVEV (reference sequence). V lost 6 bases to trimming and J lost 8 bases; unmatched junction nucleotides: 14. This CDR3 is 16 amino acids long.

The chain recombines TRBV6-1 with TRBJ1-5; D gene unclear. Per germline, CDR1 MNHNS and CDR2 SASEGT. The CDR3 length is 14 residues. Trimming removed 1 base at V and 7 bases at J, with 11 bases between. This CDR3 is CASSEGGSGQPQHF. CDR3 DNA sequence: TGTGCCAGCAGTGAAGGAGGGTCAGGCCAGCCCCAGCATTTT.

This chain joins TRBV13 and TRBJ2-7; no reliable D call. Germline V gene lookup returns CDR1 PRHDT and CDR2 FYEKMQ (reference sequence). CDR3 size: 11 residues. Trimming pared 5 bases from V and 5 bases from J, leaving 7 bases between. In DNA, the CDR3 is TGTGCCAGCAGCCTCAGGAACGAGCAGTACTTC. It translates to CASSLRNEQYF.

The CDR3 sequence is CSGKGTGGTEAFF. CDR3 DNA sequence: TGCAGCGGGAAGGGGACAGGGGGGACTGAAGCTTTCTTT. The chain uses TRBV29-1 and TRBJ1-1; 11 bases match TRBD1. CDR3 length equals 13 residues. Germline CDR1 SQVTM, CDR2 ANQGSEA. The junction had 6 bases not matched to a gene; V was cut back by 7 bases and J by 5 bases.

The chain recombines TRBV7-8 with TRBJ2-7; perhaps TRBD2 as D (6 bases). Germline-derived CDR1 and CDR2 are SGHVS and FQNEAQ. The CDR3 has 15 amino acids. V shed 4 bases and J shed 4 bases, with 17 bases lying between them. CDR3 in amino acids: CASSSNRDWEYEQYF. DNA for the CDR3: TGTGCCAGCAGCTCAAATCGGGACTGGGAATACGAGCAGTACTTC. Full variable domain (rest looked up from reference TRBV7-8 and TRBJ2-7): GAGVSQSPRYKVAKRGQDVALRCDPISGHVSLFWYQQALGQGPEFLTYFQNEAQLDKSGLPSDRFFAERPEGSVSTLKIQRTQQEDSAVYLCASSSNRDWEYEQYFGPGTRLTVT.

This clone appeared a few times. The chain employs TRBV4-3 and TRBJ2-1; 8 bases agree with TRBD2. Per the germline V gene, CDR1 is LGHNA and CDR2 is YSLEER. The J segment lost 0 bases and the V segment lost 11 bases, leaving 12 bases of the junction unmatched. This CDR3 comprises 16 residues. CDR3 nucleotide sequence: TGCGCCGACGGGGGGGCTAGCGGCCACTCCTACAATGAGCAGTTCTTC. Translation: CADGGASGHSYNEQFF.

CDR3 nucleotide sequence: TGCGCCAGCACCTCACCGGGGTTACGGTTAGAGACCCAGTACTTC. This gives the protein CASTSPGLRLETQYF. The J gene is TRBJ2-5, the V gene TRBV5-1; perhaps TRBD2 as D (5 bases). CDR1 and CDR2 from the germline V gene are SGHRS and YFSETQ. Trimming left V 6 bases short and J 4 bases short, with 19 bases between. There are 15 residues in the CDR3.

The chain employs TRBV11-2 and TRBJ2-7, with 9 bases fitting TRBD1. J lost 2 bases, V lost 5 bases, and 7 bases had no gene match. CDR3 size: 15 residues. The V gene's germline CDR1 is SGHAT and CDR2 FQNNGV. Written as DNA, the CDR3 is TGTGCCAGCAGCGTACCCGGGACAGGGCCCTACGAGCAGTACTTC. As protein: CASSVPGTGPYEQYF.

J is TRBJ2-5 and V is TRBV7-9; 15 positions match TRBD2. The trim removed 5 bases at V and 5 bases at J, leaving 6 bases unmatched. CDR1 is SEHNR and CDR2 is FQNEAQ in the germline V gene (reference sequence). There are 16 residues in the CDR3. Here the CDR3 DNA reads TGTGCCAGCAGCCGGACTAGCGGGAGGGCCGGTGAGACCCAGTACTTC. Protein product: CASSRTSGRAGETQYF. The whole variable domain, remainder taken from reference TRBV7-9 and TRBJ2-5, is DTGVSQNPRHKITKRGQNVTFRCDPISEHNRLYWYRQTLGQGPEFLTYFQNEAQLEKSRLLSDRFSAERPKGSFSTLEIQRTEQGDSAMYLCASSRTSGRAGETQYFGPGTRLLVL.

The rearrangement joins TRBV9 to TRBJ2-1, with a possible D match to TRBD2 (6 bases). This CDR3 contains 13 residues. V shed 6 bases and J shed 0 bases, with 7 bases lying between them. Germline V gene lookup returns CDR1 SGDLS and CDR2 YYNGEE. CDR3 residues: CASNSGSYNEQFF. The CDR3 bases are TGTGCCAGCAATAGCGGCTCCTACAATGAGCAGTTCTTC.

The sample holds a few counts of this clone. The chain links TRBV5-4 to TRBJ1-3, with 8 nucleotides matching TRBD1. This CDR3 has 17 amino acids. V lost 4 bases, J lost 0 bases, and 9 bases stayed unmatched. From germline, CDR1 is SGHNT and CDR2 YYREEE (reference sequence). The CDR3 DNA reads as TGTGCCAGCAGCCTAATCCGGACAGGGTTCTCTGGAAACACCATATATTTT. Translation gives CASSLIRTGFSGNTIYF.